This T cell receptor beta chain originates from a study of cytomegalovirus exposure and HLA in healthy donors. Broader study findings: For TCR beta chains, V- and J-gene trimming was later linked to a missense DCLRE1C variant.

Comments on this clone: The antigen remains unidentified. The same CDR3 also results from other DNA sequences found in this sample.

Healthy bone marrow donors supplied every sample. The PCR had 60 Vbeta and 13 Jbeta primers. Per the authors' pipeline: Unique TCR beta chains totaled approximately 83 million in a later count, with roughly 11 million of them shared. Profiling relied on immunoSEQ multiplex PCR, and the TCRdb table lists in-frame clones only, not all of them. V, J and clone size were drawn from that table, and D and trimming were deduced from the DNA. This table holds under 250,000 clones, about 75% found once. V was clipped by 0 bases and J by 0 bases, with 4 bases between them. There are 13 residues in the CDR3. Germline CDR1 SGHNT, CDR2 YYREEE (reference sequence).

The chain uses TRBV5-4 and TRBJ2-7; D remains ambiguous. The sequenced sample was PBMCs. This sequence originates from a male donor in good health and CMV-seronegative. This CDR3 reads CASSLGSSYEQYF. The CDR3 region has the DNA TGTGCCAGCAGCTTGGGGAGCTCCTACGAGCAGTACTTC.